This is a list of T cell receptor beta chains from one sample in a study of blood T cell repertoires in COVID-19. Assay used: immunoSEQ multiplex PCR; TCRdb lists only in-frame clones, some missing. Here the sample spans under 80,000 clones, roughly 87% being singletons. The sequencing sample was made of peripheral blood. The origin of the receptors is a man in his forties or fifties with acute or convalescent COVID-19. The CDR3 runs from the conserved cysteine through the conserved F or W. A D gene is named only where the DNA matches it firmly. Size is stated for part of the rows, as once, few or many counts, or as a class when the clone is expanded.

NA,TRBV7-9,NA,TRBJ1-2,CASSLDNRVNGYTF,TGTGCCAGCAGCTTAGATAACAGGGTCAATGGCTACACCTTC
TRBD1,TRBV13,NA,TRBJ2-7,CASSLGTGAYHEQYF,TGTGCCAGCAGCTTAGGGACAGGGGCTTACCACGAGCAGTACTTC
TRBD1,TRBV7-3,NA,TRBJ2-7,CASSLTAQGAGEQYF,TGTGCCAGCAGCTTAACCGCACAGGGGGCGGGCGAGCAGTACTTC
NA,TRBV18,NA,TRBJ1-6,CASSPSVSSYNSPLHF,TGTGCCAGCTCACCATCCGTGAGCTCCTATAATTCACCCCTCCACTTT
NA,TRBV7-8,NA,TRBJ1-2,CASSTGQRNYGYTF,TGTGCCAGCAGCACTGGACAGCGAAACTATGGCTACACCTTC
TRBD1,TRBV7-2,NA,TRBJ1-4,CASSFGDREHEKLFF,TGTGCCAGCAGCTTCGGGGACAGGGAGCATGAAAAACTGTTTTTT
NA,TRBV19,NA,TRBJ1-2,CASSIWGRENYGYTF,TGTGCCAGTAGTATATGGGGGCGAGAAAACTATGGCTACACCTTC
TRBD2,TRBV6-2/TRBV6-3,NA,TRBJ2-1,CASSYQPSSGSSYNEQFF,TGTGCCAGCAGTTATCAACCATCCAGCGGGAGCTCCTACAATGAGCAGTTCTTC
NA,TRBV2,once,TRBJ1-1,CASSGRTANTEAFF,TGTGCCAGCAGTGGAAGGACAGCGAACACTGAAGCTTTCTTT
NA,TRBV18,NA,TRBJ2-1,CASSPRGSWENEQFF,TGTGCCAGCTCACCTCGCGGGTCGTGGGAGAATGAGCAGTTCTTC
NA,TRBV28,NA,TRBJ1-5,CASRLSSSNQPQHF,TGTGCCAGCAGACTCTCGAGTAGCAATCAGCCCCAGCATTTT
NA,TRBV27,NA,TRBJ1-1,CASRYTGLLTEAFF,TGTGCCAGCAGATATACAGGGTTGCTCACTGAAGCTTTCTTT
TRBD1,TRBV27,NA,TRBJ1-1,CASSITGQAEAFF,TGTGCCAGCAGTATAACCGGACAGGCGGAAGCTTTCTTT
NA,TRBV7-3,NA,TRBJ2-3,CASSLYYTDTQYF,TGTGCCAGCAGCCTGTACTACACAGATACGCAGTATTTT
NA,TRBV15,NA,TRBJ2-3,CATSMTGTDTQYF,TGTGCCACCAGCATGACAGGCACAGATACGCAGTATTTT
TRBD2,TRBV27,NA,TRBJ2-7,CASSQGTSGSFGQYF,TGTGCCAGCAGTCAAGGGACTAGCGGGAGCTTTGGGCAGTACTTC
TRBD1,TRBV5-6,NA,TRBJ1-5,CASSRGQGGKQPQHF,TGTGCCAGCAGCAGGGGACAGGGTGGGAAACAGCCCCAGCATTTT
TRBD1,TRBV9,few,TRBJ2-7,CASSFSPGQGYEQYF,TGTGCCAGCAGCTTTAGCCCGGGACAGGGGTACGAGCAGTACTTC
NA,TRBV27,NA,TRBJ2-1,CASRPLTWAAYNEQFF,TGTGCCAGCAGACCACTCACTTGGGCCGCCTACAATGAGCAGTTCTTC
NA,TRBV25-1,NA,TRBJ1-5,CATQQGNQPQHF,TGTGCCACCCAACAGGGTAATCAGCCCCAGCATTTT
NA,TRBV7-3,NA,TRBJ2-2,CASSETEYTGELFF,TGTGCCAGCAGCGAGACAGAATACACCGGGGAGCTGTTTTTT
NA,TRBV12-3/TRBV12-4,NA,TRBJ2-5,CASSGGYQETQYF,TGTGCCAGCAGTGGCGGTTACCAAGAGACCCAGTACTTC
TRBD1,TRBV4-3,NA,TRBJ2-7,CASSPGQGTYEQYF,TGCGCCAGCAGCCCGGGACAGGGCACCTACGAGCAGTACTTC
TRBD2,TRBV10-3,NA,TRBJ2-7,CAISETSGGPYEQYF,TGTGCCATCAGCGAAACTAGCGGGGGTCCCTACGAGCAGTACTTC
NA,TRBV27,NA,TRBJ2-7,CASSFRDNSYEQYF,TGTGCCAGCAGTTTTCGGGACAACTCCTACGAGCAGTACTTC
NA,TRBV25-1,NA,TRBJ1-3,CASSAPGGRSGNTIYF,TGTGCCAGCAGTGCCCCCGGGGGGAGGTCTGGAAACACCATATATTTT
TRBD1,TRBV29-1,once,TRBJ1-1,CSVGRDRGRLNTEAFF,TGCAGCGTTGGAAGGGACAGGGGTCGTCTGAACACTGAAGCTTTCTTT
NA,TRBV3-1/TRBV3-2,NA,TRBJ2-1,CASSQAPGSYNEQFF,TGTGCCAGCAGCCAAGCCCCAGGCTCCTACAATGAGCAGTTCTTC
TRBD1,TRBV28,NA,TRBJ1-5,CASSPAGTGVVQPQHF,TGTGCCAGCAGTCCCGCCGGGACAGGGGTCGTCCAGCCCCAGCATTTT
TRBD2,TRBV12-5,NA,TRBJ2-3,CASGLGLAGPDTQYF,TGTGCTAGTGGTTTGGGACTAGCGGGGCCAGATACGCAGTATTTT
TRBD1,TRBV4-1,few,TRBJ2-7,CASSQGTGGTYEQYF,TGCGCCAGCAGCCAAGGGACAGGGGGCACCTACGAGCAGTACTTC
NA,TRBV19,NA,TRBJ1-2,CASTPGRYGYTF,TGTGCCAGTACCCCAGGGCGCTATGGCTACACCTTC
NA,TRBV6-6,NA,TRBJ1-1,CASTSFEGSAEAFF,TGTGCCAGCACTTCCTTTGAAGGGAGCGCTGAAGCTTTCTTT
NA,TRBV9,NA,TRBJ1-1,CASSVGQMNTEAFF,TGTGCCAGCAGCGTAGGACAGATGAACACTGAAGCTTTCTTT
TRBD1,TRBV4-1,NA,TRBJ2-7,CASSQGDRSYEQYF,TGCGCCAGCAGCCAAGGGGACAGGTCCTACGAGCAGTACTTC
NA,TRBV7-2,NA,TRBJ2-3,CASSLDVAVNTQYF,TGTGCCAGCAGCTTAGATGTGGCAGTAAATACGCAGTATTTT
NA,TRBV9,NA,TRBJ1-2,CASSSPGGRGYTF,TGTGCCAGCAGCTCCCCCGGGGGGCGGGGCTACACCTTC
NA,TRBV28,few,TRBJ2-7,CASSPPGLSYEQYF,TGTGCCAGCAGTCCCCCAGGCCTATCCTACGAGCAGTACTTC
NA,TRBV5-1,NA,TRBJ1-4,CASSLARQGSNEKLFF,TGCGCCAGCAGCTTGGCCCGGCAGGGGTCTAATGAAAAACTGTTTTTT
NA,TRBV5-1,NA,TRBJ2-7,CASSLGRFSYEQYF,TGCGCCAGCAGCTTGGGGCGGTTCTCCTACGAGCAGTACTTC
TRBD2,TRBV7-3,NA,TRBJ2-5,CASSARLAGVETQYF,TGTGCCAGCAGCGCTCGACTAGCGGGAGTGGAGACCCAGTACTTC
NA,TRBV6-5,NA,TRBJ2-7,CASSYGQEGIYEQYF,TGTGCCAGCAGTTATGGACAGGAGGGGATCTACGAGCAGTACTTC
TRBD1,TRBV2,NA,TRBJ1-6,CASSDRQGNSPLHF,TGTGCCAGCAGTGATAGACAGGGGAATTCACCCCTCCACTTT
NA,TRBV27,NA,TRBJ2-2,CASSLQGPPNTGELFF,TGTGCCAGCAGTCTTCAGGGGCCCCCGAACACCGGGGAGCTGTTTTTT
NA,TRBV27,NA,TRBJ1-1,CASSLGRHPLRNTEAFF,TGTGCCAGCAGTTTAGGCCGACATCCCCTCAGGAACACTGAAGCTTTCTTT
NA,TRBV7-2,NA,TRBJ1-1,CASSPQAGMNTEAFF,TGTGCCAGCAGCCCCCAGGCAGGGATGAACACTGAAGCTTTCTTT
NA,TRBV11-2,NA,TRBJ2-1,CASSPRDSYNEQFF,TGTGCCAGCAGCCCCCGGGACTCCTACAATGAGCAGTTCTTC
NA,TRBV4-1,NA,TRBJ2-3,CASSRTRPGTDTQYF,TGCGCCAGCAGCCGAACCCGCCCGGGCACAGATACGCAGTATTTT